This is a list of T cell receptor beta chains from one sample in a study of blood T cell repertoires in COVID-19. Method: immunoSEQ multiplex PCR; TCRdb's copy keeps in-frame clones and lacks some. Counted here are about 140,000 clones, around 82% occurring once; the ten biggest clones make up 7.5% to 8.5%. The sample comprised peripheral blood. Every receptor here comes from a human donor in a cohort sampled during active COVID-19. Each CDR3 is given with its conserved first and last residue. Each record gives: J gene, V gene, CDR3 protein.

J: TRBJ1-3; V: TRBV5-1; CDR3: CASSAIDRAAGNTIYF
J: TRBJ2-1; V: TRBV4-2; CDR3: CASSQDLPSGGMYEQFF
J: TRBJ2-1; V: TRBV13; CDR3: CASSRDTDRYNEQFF
J: TRBJ2-3; V: TRBV19; CDR3: CASSIVPGGTDTQYF
J: TRBJ1-1; V: TRBV2; CDR3: CASRREGGGKAEAFF
J: TRBJ2-3; V: TRBV27; CDR3: CASSQTSGGPDTQYF
J: TRBJ2-1; V: TRBV29-1; CDR3: CSVGGLADSYNEQFF
J: TRBJ2-7; V: TRBV6-5; CDR3: CASSRTGRSDEQYF
J: TRBJ2-1; V: TRBV9; CDR3: CASSATSGGYNEQFF
J: TRBJ2-2; V: TRBV5-4; CDR3: CASTTGGLGNTGELFF
J: TRBJ2-1; V: TRBV12-5; CDR3: CASGSKGGREQFF
J: TRBJ2-7; V: TRBV6-2/TRBV6-3; CDR3: CASSYPGGAYEQYF
J: TRBJ2-7; V: TRBV5-1; CDR3: CASSIIRGPYEQYF
J: TRBJ2-1; V: TRBV7-2; CDR3: CASSLMAGGSYNEQFF
J: TRBJ2-3; V: TRBV25-1; CDR3: CASRASGRDTQYF
J: TRBJ1-3; V: TRBV12-3/TRBV12-4; CDR3: CASSEGQGNTIYF
J: TRBJ1-4; V: TRBV28; CDR3: CASRSQGPDSEKLFF
J: TRBJ1-1; V: TRBV27; CDR3: CASSLEGRNTEAFF
J: TRBJ2-7; V: TRBV28; CDR3: CASSLLGTGLRYEQYF
J: TRBJ1-1; V: TRBV6-6; CDR3: CASVKEVNVEAFF
J: TRBJ1-5; V: TRBV19; CDR3: CASSPPDSRSISHSNQPQHF
J: TRBJ1-1; V: TRBV7-2; CDR3: CASSARGRGTEAFF
J: TRBJ2-3; V: TRBV2; CDR3: CASSEGLAENTDTQYF
J: TRBJ2-7; V: TRBV7-2; CDR3: CASSSGTHSYEQYF
J: TRBJ1-1; V: TRBV5-4; CDR3: CASSPTGFGVNTEAFF
J: TRBJ1-4; V: TRBV6-5; CDR3: CASAGVGEKLFF
J: TRBJ2-5; V: TRBV7-9; CDR3: CASSPGQGETQYF
J: TRBJ2-7; V: TRBV10-3; CDR3: CAVSPSSGEQYF
J: TRBJ2-2; V: TRBV19; CDR3: CATVDRTNTGELFF
J: TRBJ2-5; V: TRBV19; CDR3: CASSPIDRGRETQYF
J: TRBJ1-2; V: TRBV3-1/TRBV3-2; CDR3: CASSQRGPGGYTF
J: TRBJ1-2; V: TRBV4-1; CDR3: CASSQGARYGYTF
J: TRBJ2-7; V: TRBV2; CDR3: CASEMSYEQYF
J: TRBJ2-5; V: TRBV29-1; CDR3: CSVEVEGPETQYF
J: TRBJ2-7; V: TRBV9; CDR3: CASSVGSFGSYEQYF
J: TRBJ1-4; V: TRBV28; CDR3: CASTWGSGEKLFF
J: TRBJ2-3; V: TRBV19; CDR3: CASSRQGAGSTDTQYF
J: TRBJ1-4; V: TRBV12-5; CDR3: CASGPGGAGEKLFF
J: TRBJ2-7; V: TRBV6-5; CDR3: CASSYSAGTVTWQYF
J: TRBJ2-7; V: TRBV19; CDR3: CASSRRGSGGAYEQYF